This TCR beta chain was identified in a study of OX40 agonist ivuxolimab in advanced cancers. Measured with immunoSEQ multiplex PCR; TCRdb has only the in-frame clones, and not every one. The repertoire has 71,000 or so clones, about nine tenths of them found once; the top ten carry approximately 0.76%. The V end lost 2 bases, the J end lost 3 bases, and 2 bases lay between the germline ends. Germline-derived CDR1 and CDR2 are SGHRS and YFSETQ. This CDR3 has 11 amino acids. To note about this clone: The same CDR3 is also encoded by other DNA sequences in this sample.

This sequence joins TRBV5-1 and TRBJ2-5; no clear D. The sample here was CD4+ or CD8+ T cells sorted from blood, taken in a trial of the OX40 agonist ivuxolimab. The TCR sequence derives from an adult with an advanced solid tumor such as melanoma, head and neck, liver or kidney cancer. The CDR3 is CASSLKETQYF. In DNA form, the CDR3 reads TGCGCCAGCAGCTTAAAAGAGACCCAGTACTTC.